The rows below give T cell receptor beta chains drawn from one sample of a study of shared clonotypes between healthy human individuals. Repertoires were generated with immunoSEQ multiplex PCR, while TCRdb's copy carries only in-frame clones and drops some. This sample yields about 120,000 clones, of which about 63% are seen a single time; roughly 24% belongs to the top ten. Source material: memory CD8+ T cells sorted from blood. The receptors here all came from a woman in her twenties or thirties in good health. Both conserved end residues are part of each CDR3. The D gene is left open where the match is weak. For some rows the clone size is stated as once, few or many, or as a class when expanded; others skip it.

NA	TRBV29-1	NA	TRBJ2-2	CSGFRENTGELFF	TGCAGCGGCTTCAGGGAGAACACCGGGGAGCTGTTTTTT
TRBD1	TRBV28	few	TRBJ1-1	CASSPGQGSLGAFF	TGTGCCAGCAGTCCGGGACAGGGTAGTCTTGGGGCTTTCTTT
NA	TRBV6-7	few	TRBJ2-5	CASNLTGEETSALGGDF	TGTGCCAGCAATTTGACAGGGGAGGAGACTAGCGCCCTCGGAGGGGACTTC
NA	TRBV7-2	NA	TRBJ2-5	CASSYQGVETQYF	TGTGCCAGCAGCTACCAGGGTGTAGAGACCCAGTACTTC
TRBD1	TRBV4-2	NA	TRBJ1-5	CASSGTGNGQPQHF	TGTGCCAGCAGCGGGACAGGGAATGGGCAGCCCCAGCATTTT
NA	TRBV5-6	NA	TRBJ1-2	CASSFNLGNYGYTF	TGTGCCAGCAGCTTCAATCTAGGGAACTATGGCTACACCTTC
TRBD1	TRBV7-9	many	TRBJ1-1	CASSPPRGRLNTEAFF	TGTGCCAGCAGCCCCCCGAGGGGGCGTCTGAACACTGAAGCTTTCTTT
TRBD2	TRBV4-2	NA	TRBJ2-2	CASSPFKREDTGELFF	TGTGCCAGCAGCCCTTTTAAGCGGGAGGACACCGGGGAGCTGTTTTTT
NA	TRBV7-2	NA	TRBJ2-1	CASGPARRGNYNEQFF	TGTGCCAGCGGCCCTGCCCGTCGCGGGAACTACAATGAGCAGTTCTTC
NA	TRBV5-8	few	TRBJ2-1	CAVRTWSEQFF	TGTGCCGTTCGAACTTGGAGTGAGCAGTTCTTC
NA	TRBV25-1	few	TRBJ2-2	CASSESASTGELFF	TGTGCCAGCAGTGAATCGGCGAGCACCGGGGAGCTGTTTTTT
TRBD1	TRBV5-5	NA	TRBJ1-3	CASSFQGAGNTIYF	TGTGCCAGCAGCTTCCAGGGGGCTGGAAACACCATATATTTT
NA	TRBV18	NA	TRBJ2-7	CASSLQGFEQYF	TGTGCCAGCTCACTCCAGGGTTTCGAGCAGTACTTC
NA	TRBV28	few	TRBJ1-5	CASSLPQDGNQPQHF	TGTGCCAGCAGTTTACCCCAGGACGGGAATCAGCCCCAGCATTTT
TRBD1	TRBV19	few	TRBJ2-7	CASSPLGTGGQEQYF	TGTGCCAGTAGCCCACTAGGGACAGGGGGCCAAGAGCAGTACTTC
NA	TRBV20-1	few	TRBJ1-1	CSAIRQHEAFF	TGCAGTGCAATTCGGCAGCATGAAGCTTTCTTT
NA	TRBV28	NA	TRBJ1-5	CASSPGWSQHF	TGTGCCAGCAGCCCGGGTTGGTCCCAGCATTTT
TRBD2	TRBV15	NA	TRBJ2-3	CATSRERAGGPMADTQYF	TGTGCCACCAGCAGAGAACGGGCGGGAGGCCCGATGGCAGATACGCAGTATTTT
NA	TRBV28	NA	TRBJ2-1	CASSLNPQSLFF	TGTGCCAGCAGTTTAAATCCCCAATCGCTGTTCTTC
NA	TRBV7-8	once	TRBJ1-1	CASSIPRGEWGYMNTEAFF	TGTGCCAGCAGCATCCCACGGGGGGAGTGGGGCTACATGAACACTGAAGCTTTCTTT
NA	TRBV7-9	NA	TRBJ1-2	CASSVMSGSYSRGYTF	TGTGCCAGCAGCGTAATGTCAGGCAGCTATTCGCGCGGCTACACCTTC
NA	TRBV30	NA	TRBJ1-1	CAWSIPKMNTEAFF	TGTGCCTGGAGTATCCCAAAGATGAACACTGAAGCTTTCTTT
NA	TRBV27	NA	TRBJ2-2	CASSLEARVSTGELFF	TGTGCCAGCAGTTTAGAAGCGCGTGTGTCGACCGGGGAGCTGTTTTTT
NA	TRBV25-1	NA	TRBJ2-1	CASSESSGGAYNEQFF	TGTGCCAGCAGTGAATCCTCGGGGGGCGCGTACAATGAGCAGTTCTTC
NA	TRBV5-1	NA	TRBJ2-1	CASSKSGTSVSEQFF	TGCGCCAGCAGCAAATCCGGGACTTCCGTTAGTGAGCAGTTCTTC
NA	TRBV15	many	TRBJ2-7	CATSRDLAGAFYEQYF	TGTGCCACCAGCAGAGATTTGGCAGGGGCATTCTACGAGCAGTACTTC
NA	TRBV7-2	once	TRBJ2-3	CASSLAPGTQYF	TGTGCCAGCAGCTTAGCGCCGGGTACGCAGTATTTT
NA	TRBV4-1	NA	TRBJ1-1	CASSQVRGAPLAFF	TGCGCCAGCAGCCAAGTGCGGGGGGCGCCTCTAGCTTTCTTT
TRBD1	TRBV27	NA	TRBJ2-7	CASSQGASGYEQYF	TGTGCCAGCAGTCAGGGGGCGTCCGGCTACGAGCAGTACTTC
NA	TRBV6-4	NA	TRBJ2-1	CASSARSGAGYNEQFF	TGTGCCAGCAGTGCGAGGTCTGGGGCGGGTTACAATGAGCAGTTCTTC
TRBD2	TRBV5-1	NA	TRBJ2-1	CASSSLAGSYNEQFF	TGCGCCAGCAGCTCCCTAGCGGGCTCCTACAATGAGCAGTTCTTC
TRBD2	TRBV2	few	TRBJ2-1	CASRSGSGPYNEQFF	TGTGCCAGCAGGAGCGGGAGTGGGCCCTACAATGAGCAGTTCTTC
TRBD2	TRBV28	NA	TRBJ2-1	CASSLVPRLAGYNEQFF	TGTGCCAGCAGTTTAGTTCCGCGTCTAGCGGGCTACAATGAGCAGTTCTTC
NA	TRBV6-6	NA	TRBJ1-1	CASSSSGTYTEAFF	TGTGCCAGCAGTTCATCCGGGACATACACTGAAGCTTTCTTT
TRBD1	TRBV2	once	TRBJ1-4	CASRAGQGFNEKLFF	TGTGCCAGCAGGGCTGGACAGGGATTCAATGAAAAACTGTTTTTT
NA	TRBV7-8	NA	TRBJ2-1	CASSLVEEQFF	TGTGCCAGCAGCTTAGTTGAAGAGCAGTTCTTC
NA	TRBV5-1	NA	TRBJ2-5	CASSPGGSSPGETQYF	TGCGCCAGCAGCCCTGGAGGCAGCTCCCCCGGGGAGACCCAGTACTTC
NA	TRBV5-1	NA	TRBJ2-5	CASSLGGDLKTQYF	TGCGCCAGCAGCTTGGGCGGGGACCTTAAGACCCAGTACTTC
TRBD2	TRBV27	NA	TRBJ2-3	CASSLGVPTGLGTDTQYF	TGTGCCAGCAGTTTAGGTGTGCCAACGGGACTAGGAACAGATACGCAGTATTTT
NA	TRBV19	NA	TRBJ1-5	CASSIAWSGGNQPQHF	TGTGCCAGTAGTATCGCTTGGTCAGGGGGCAATCAGCCCCAGCATTTT
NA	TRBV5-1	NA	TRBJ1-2	CASSPGHRLRGYTF	TGCGCCAGCAGCCCGGGACACCGCCTAAGGGGCTACACCTTC
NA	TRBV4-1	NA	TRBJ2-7	CASSQRDQAYEQYF	TGCGCCAGCAGCCAGAGGGACCAGGCCTACGAGCAGTACTTC
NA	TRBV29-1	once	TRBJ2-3	CSVGGGRVPDTQYF	TGCAGCGTTGGCGGAGGGCGGGTCCCAGATACGCAGTATTTT
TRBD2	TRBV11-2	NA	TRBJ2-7	CASSQTSGSPRAF	TGTGCCAGCAGCCAGACTAGCGGGAGCCCCAGGGCTTTC
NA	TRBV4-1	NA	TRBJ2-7	CASSQGLGYEQYF	TGCGCCAGCAGCCAAGGACTAGGCTACGAGCAGTACTTC
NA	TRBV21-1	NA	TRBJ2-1	CASSKDVKEQFF	TGTGCCAGCAGCAAAGACGTGAAGGAGCAGTTCTTC
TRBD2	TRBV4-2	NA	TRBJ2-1	CASSPLAGNENEQFF	TGTGCCAGCAGCCCACTAGCGGGAAATGAAAATGAGCAGTTCTTC
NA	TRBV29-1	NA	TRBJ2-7	CSVNTVQGTEQYF	TGCAGCGTTAATACAGTGCAGGGCACCGAGCAGTACTTC
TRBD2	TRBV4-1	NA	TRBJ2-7	CASSQVTGTSGEPTYEQYF	TGCGCCAGCAGCCAGGTGACTGGGACTAGCGGTGAACCGACCTACGAGCAGTACTTC
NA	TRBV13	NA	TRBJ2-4	CASSEASGNQYF	TGTGCCAGCAGCGAAGCCTCAGGGAATCAGTACTTC
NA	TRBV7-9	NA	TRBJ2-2	CASSLAQSLNTGELFF	TGTGCCAGCAGCTTAGCACAGTCCTTGAACACCGGGGAGCTGTTTTTT
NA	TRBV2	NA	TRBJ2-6	CASSAYEPGANVLTF	TGTGCCAGCAGTGCATACGAACCTGGGGCCAACGTCCTGACTTTC
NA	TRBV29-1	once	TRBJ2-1	CSVEAGRGTGSYNEQFF	TGCAGCGTTGAAGCCGGGAGGGGGACAGGGTCTTACAATGAGCAGTTCTTC
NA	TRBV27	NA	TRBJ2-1	CASSATRARQFF	TGTGCCAGCAGTGCAACCCGGGCTCGGCAGTTCTTC
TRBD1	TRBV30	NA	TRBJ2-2	CAWSPGSGGPDAGELFF	TGTGCCTGGAGCCCAGGCTCAGGGGGCCCTGACGCCGGGGAGCTGTTTTTT
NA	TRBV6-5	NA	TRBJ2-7	CASSYAATYEQYF	TGTGCCAGCAGTTACGCTGCCACCTACGAGCAGTACTTC
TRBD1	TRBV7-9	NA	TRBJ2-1	CASSLAAGTQGEQFF	TGTGCCAGCAGCTTAGCCGCGGGCACACAGGGGGAGCAGTTCTTC
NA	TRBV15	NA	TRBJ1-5	CATSRDEQGGHQPQHF	TGTGCCACCAGCAGAGATGAACAGGGTGGGCATCAGCCCCAGCATTTT
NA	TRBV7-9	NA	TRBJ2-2	CASSRNLGARELFF	TGTGCCAGCAGTAGAAACCTCGGGGCCCGGGAGCTGTTTTTT
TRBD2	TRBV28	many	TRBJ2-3	CASSEIGTSGRAGYTTQYF	TGTGCCAGCAGTGAGATTGGGACTAGCGGGAGGGCCGGGTATACTACGCAGTATTTT